The 28 T cell receptor beta chains below come from one sample, sequenced in a study of Tregs in tolerant kidney transplant recipients. The method was immunoSEQ multiplex PCR; TCRdb's version includes in-frame clones alone and lacks a portion of them. This table holds under 40,000 clones. The sample in question was CD8+ T cells from blood, obtained before the transplant. The receptor source for this set is a human donor who received a combined kidney and bone marrow transplant.

CDR3 sequence reads: CSARVAGVDEQYF. The CDR3 DNA, read in part, is TGCAGTGCTAGAGTAGCGGGAGTGGACGAG. The gene calls are TRBV20-1 and TRBJ2-7; 9 bases map to TRBD2. The read halts 3 residues ahead of the CDR3 end, with the missing end drawn from the germline J gene. V shed 1 base, J shed 5 bases, and the junction held 3 bases outside the gene matches. The CDR3 has 13 amino acids. CDR1 and CDR2 (germline): DFQATT, SNEGSKA (reference sequence).

Note on this clone: The observed sequence ends 3 residues before the CDR3 terminus, with the missing tail filled in from the germline J gene. The rearrangement joins TRBV6-2 or TRBV6-3 to TRBJ2-1; 11 bases are a match to TRBD1. In germline, CDR1 is MNHEY, CDR2 SVGEGT. CDR3 length: 14 amino acids. J lost 6 bases, V lost 5 bases, and 3 bases had no gene match. CDR3 DNA, as far as it was read: TGTGCCAGCAGTCCGGGACAGGGGGTCAATGAG. It encodes CASSPGQGVNE. The whole CDR3 sequence reads CASSPGQGVNEQFF.

Comment on this clone: The read falls 3 residues short of the CDR3 end, and the missing part is taken from the germline J gene. V is TRBV5-1 and J is TRBJ1-6; D is undetermined. The length of the CDR3 is 16 residues. V dropped 6 bases and J dropped 4 bases, with 17 bases sitting between them. The germline CDR1 and CDR2 sequences are SGHRS and YFSETQ. Incomplete CDR3 DNA: TGCGCCAGCAAGGAGGGCACTCCTTCTTATAATTCACCC. It is translated as CASKEGTPSYNSP. The CDR3, in full, reads CASKEGTPSYNSPLHF.

As for this clone: The read ends 3 residues early relative to the CDR3; the germline J gene fills the gap. The rearrangement links TRBV7-6 to TRBJ1-1; maybe TRBD1 (5 bases). The V end was cut by 1 base, the J end by 1 base, with 7 bases between. There are 14 residues in the CDR3. CDR1 is SGHVS and CDR2 is FNYEAQ in the germline V gene. The sequenced CDR3 bases are TGTGCCAGCAGCTTAGGACAGACGAACACTGAA. Amino acids: CASSLGQTNTE. The entire CDR3 is CASSLGQTNTEAFF.

A note on this clone: Read coverage stops 3 residues before the CDR3 terminus; the germline J gene supplies the remainder. The genes are TRBV19 and TRBJ2-7, with 7 bases identical to TRBD1. J gave up 4 bases and V 6 bases, and 3 bases lay outside the gene matches. The CDR3 has 12 amino acids. CDR1 and CDR2 (germline): LNHDA, SQIVND (reference sequence). The CDR3 sequence: CASRGTEYEQYF. The sequenced part of the CDR3 DNA is TGTGCCAGTAGAGGGACAGAATACGAG.

CDR3 region: CASSIGLDTQYF. Partial CDR3 DNA: TGTGCCAGTAGTATAGGGCTGGATACG. The chain is built from TRBV19 and TRBJ2-3; D call uncertain. Read sequence stops 3 residues before the CDR3 end, and the germline J gene provides the missing end. The CDR3 is 12 amino acids. The ends were cut back, 1 base at V and 6 bases at J, with 5 bases in the middle. Germline CDR1 reads LNHDA; CDR2 reads SQIVND (reference sequence).

About this clone itself: The read falls 3 residues short of the CDR3 end, and the missing part is taken from the germline J gene. This chain joins TRBV5-1 and TRBJ2-7; possibly TRBD1 for D (6 bases). CDR1 is SGHRS and CDR2 is YFSETQ in the germline V gene. The CDR3 runs to 15 residues. With 4 bases removed from V and 2 bases from J, the gap between germline ends came to 16 bases. The sequenced CDR3 bases are TGCGCCAGCAGCACGTCCGGGACACCTCCCTACGAG. This sequence encodes CASSTSGTPPYE. The whole CDR3 protein reads CASSTSGTPPYEQYF.

Points on this clone: The read ends 3 residues before the CDR3 terminus; that terminus is restored from the germline J gene. V is TRBV5-6 and J is TRBJ1-2; the D is unclear. Trimming removed 1 base from V and 4 bases from J, with 11 bases in between. Per germline, CDR1 SGHDT and CDR2 YYEEEE. The CDR3 is 14 amino acids. CDR3 sequence: CASSLSATVYGYTF. The DNA read from the CDR3 is TGTGCCAGCAGCTTGTCAGCGACTGTCTATGGC.

Regarding this clone: The read terminates 3 residues ahead of where the CDR3 ends, so the germline J gene completes it. This sequence joins TRBV6-2 or TRBV6-3 and TRBJ2-2; D unclear. This CDR3 spans 11 amino acids. The V end lost 7 bases, the J end lost 2 bases, and 2 bases lay between the germline ends. Germline values: CDR1 MNHEY, CDR2 SVGEGT. CDR3 sequence: CASTNTGELFF. CDR3 bases read: TGTGCCAGCACTAACACCGGGGAG.

Concerning this clone: The read comes to an end 3 residues before the CDR3 does, leaving the germline J gene to fill in the end. This sequence joins TRBV5-1 and TRBJ2-7, with 7 positions matching TRBD1. Losses at the gene ends were 0 bases for V and 4 bases for J; bases not matched to a gene: 10. This CDR3 region has 16 residues. Germline CDR1 reads SGHRS; CDR2 reads YFSETQ. CDR3 protein: CASSLGAGTVAYEQYF. CDR3 DNA, as far as it was read: TGCGCCAGCAGCTTGGGGGCCGGGACAGTTGCGTACGAG.

A note on this clone: A read error may account for a junction end that differs from germline. The missing CDR3 end, 3 residues past where the read stops, is filled in from the germline J gene. The chain recombines TRBV7-3 with TRBJ2-3, with 8 bases identical to TRBD2. Germline-derived CDR1 and CDR2 are SGHTA and FQGTGA. The CDR3 runs to 14 residues. The CDR3 sequence is CASSFSGSTGTQYF. The part of the CDR3 DNA that was read is TGTGCCAGCAGCTTCAGCGGGAGCACAGGTACG.

Concerning this clone itself: The read halts 3 residues ahead of the CDR3 end, with the missing end drawn from the germline J gene. J is TRBJ2-7 and V is TRBV28; D may be TRBD1 (6 bases). Germline assignment: CDR1 MDHEN and CDR2 SYDVKM. Trimming removed 4 bases at V and 3 bases at J, with 16 bases between. The CDR3 is made up of 15 amino acids. The sequenced CDR3 bases are TGTGCCAGCAGTTCGCCCCCTAGGGACAACTACGAG. As protein: CASSSPPRDNYE. The whole CDR3 region reads CASSSPPRDNYEQYF.

As to this clone: Sequencing ends 3 residues short of the CDR3 end; the germline J gene provides the rest. This chain links TRBV10-2 with TRBJ2-7; possible D gene TRBD2, 5 bases. This CDR3 is 16 amino acids long. The germline V gene encodes CDR1 WSHSY and CDR2 SAAADI. The germline V and J ends were trimmed by 0 bases and 0 bases, with 12 bases remaining between them. CDR3 bases read: TGCGCCAGCAGTGAGTCTTTTAGCGCTCTCTCCTACGAG. The encoded protein is CASSESFSALSYE. The full CDR3 protein reads CASSESFSALSYEQYF.

Concerning this clone itself: The read ends 3 residues shy of where the CDR3 ends; the end is completed using the germline J gene. This rearrangement joins TRBV29-1 to TRBJ2-1; 15 bases fit TRBD2. The CDR3 spans 18 residues. The junction had 7 bases not matched to a gene; V was cut back by 4 bases and J by 0 bases. Germline CDR1 SQVTM, CDR2 ANQGSEA. The CDR3 sequence: CSVAGTSGRPGSYNEQFF. The CDR3 DNA, read in part, is TGCAGCGTTGCCGGGACTAGCGGGAGGCCGGGCTCCTACAATGAG.

As concerns this clone: The CDR3 end falls 3 residues outside the read, so it is completed with the germline J gene. This chain uses TRBV2 with TRBJ2-1; tentatively, D is TRBD1 (5 bases). V was shortened by 1 base and J by 2 bases, with 9 bases between the two germline ends. The germline V gene has CDR1 SNHLY and CDR2 FYNNEI. This CDR3 is built from 15 residues. Incomplete CDR3 DNA: TGTGCCAGCAGTGAAGGACGACAGACCTACAATGAG. It yields the protein CASSEGRQTYNE. The CDR3 in full is CASSEGRQTYNEQFF.

On this clone: The read comes to an end 3 residues before the CDR3 does, leaving the germline J gene to fill in the end. The chain carries TRBV11-2 and TRBJ2-1; weak D call: TRBD2 (5 bases). The CDR3 consists of 15 residues. Trimming shortened V by 0 bases and J by 3 bases, and 9 bases separated the two germline ends. CDR1 is SGHAT, CDR2 FQNNGV, per germline. CDR3 bases read: TGTGCCAGCAGCTTAGAAGGCGGGCACTACAATGAG. It translates to CASSLEGGHYNE. The whole CDR3 region reads CASSLEGGHYNEQFF.

Concerning this clone: The read is 3 residues too short to cover the CDR3 end, so that end is filled in from the germline J gene. This rearrangement joins TRBV19 to TRBJ2-5, with TRBD2 matching over 7 bases. The CDR3 is made up of 13 amino acids. V lost 3 bases, J lost 7 bases, and 5 bases stayed unmatched. CDR1 LNHDA and CDR2 SQIVND come from the germline V gene (reference sequence). The covered CDR3 bases are TGTGCCAGTAGTATGGGGGGGTACGGGACC. Translation: CASSMGGYGT. The entire CDR3 reads CASSMGGYGTQYF.

About this clone: The observed sequence ends 3 residues before the CDR3 terminus, with the missing tail filled in from the germline J gene. The gene calls are TRBV10-3 and TRBJ2-3; no clear D. CDR1 ENHRY and CDR2 SYGVKD come from the germline V gene. Trimming shortened V by 2 bases and J by 2 bases, and 11 bases separated the two germline ends. The CDR3 covers 15 residues. The CDR3 bases that were read are TGTGCCATCAGTGAGATTGGAGCGAACACAGATACG. It specifies CAISEIGANTDT. The full CDR3 sequence reads CAISEIGANTDTQYF.

This CDR3 reads CASSQEGDRGNYEQYF. The DNA read from the CDR3 is TGCGCCAGCAGCCAAGAAGGGGACAGGGGGAATTACGAG. J is TRBJ2-7 and V is TRBV4-1, with 11 bases aligning to TRBD1. The missing CDR3 end, 3 residues past where the read stops, is filled in from the germline J gene. The ends lost 0 bases at V and 4 bases at J; junction bases unmatched: 5. Germline assignment: CDR1 MGHRA and CDR2 YSYEKL. There are 16 residues in the CDR3.

Turning to this clone: The read stops 3 residues short of the end of the CDR3; the missing end is completed from the germline J gene. The chain employs TRBV19 and TRBJ1-1, with TRBD1 as a possible D gene (5 bases). Germline V gene lookup returns CDR1 LNHDA and CDR2 SQIVND (reference sequence). With 1 base removed from V and 0 bases from J, the gap between germline ends came to 6 bases. The CDR3 sequence is 14 residues long. The part of the CDR3 DNA that was read is TGTGCCAGTAGTATAGGGGGCATGAACACTGAA. This gives the protein CASSIGGMNTE. The whole CDR3 reads CASSIGGMNTEAFF.

For this clone: With the read ending 3 residues before the CDR3 end, the germline J gene is used to fill in that end. V gene TRBV10-2 combines with J gene TRBJ1-5; 10 bases map to TRBD1. CDR3 length: 14 residues. V lost 6 bases to trimming and J lost 5 bases; unmatched junction nucleotides: 4. Germline CDR1 WSHSY, CDR2 SAAADI. Here the CDR3 reads CASSPGQGYQPQHF. The sequenced CDR3 bases are TGCGCCAGCAGCCCGGGACAGGGGTATCAGCCC.

Measured by frequency, this clone is large. The CDR3 end falls 3 residues outside the read, so it is completed with the germline J gene. V and J are TRBV20-1 and TRBJ1-1; perhaps TRBD1 as D (5 bases). V was shortened by 0 bases and J by 3 bases, with 8 bases between the two germline ends. Germline V gives CDR1 DFQATT, CDR2 SNEGSKA (reference sequence). This CDR3 has 13 residues. CDR3 sequence reads: CSARDGGDTEAFF. CDR3 DNA (partial): TGCAGTGCTAGAGATGGGGGGGACACTGAA.

Note on this clone: The sequenced fragment ends 3 residues before the CDR3 boundary, so the rest is inferred from the germline J gene. J is TRBJ2-2 and V is TRBV30, with D possibly matching TRBD1 (6 bases). CDR1 and CDR2 (germline): GTSNPN, SVGIG (reference sequence). The CDR3 sequence is 14 residues long. V was trimmed by 2 bases and J by 8 bases, leaving 15 bases between them. This CDR3 reads CAWSQTDDRGELFF. The sequenced part of the CDR3 DNA is TGTGCCTGGAGTCAAACCGACGACAGGGGGGAG.

Points on this clone: An end of the junction does not agree with germline; a read error may underlie this. The read ends 3 residues early relative to the CDR3; the germline J gene fills the gap. The rearrangement links TRBV4-2 to TRBJ2-7; 7 bases are shared with TRBD1. This CDR3 spans 16 amino acids. Germline lookup yields CDR1 LGHNA and CDR2 YNFKEQ. The part of the CDR3 DNA that was read is TGCGCCAGCAGCCAAGCTGCGACAGGGCCCTCCTACGAG. Protein product: CASSQAATGPSYE. The full CDR3 sequence reads CASSQAATGPSYEQYF.

With regard to this clone: The CDR3 is cut off 3 residues early in the read; its end comes from the germline J gene. The rearrangement links TRBV23-1 to TRBJ2-7, with D maybe TRBD2 (7 bases). TRBV23-1 has ORF status, its function being uncertain. The CDR3 sequence is 16 residues long. Trimming left V 3 bases short and J 4 bases short, with 19 bases between. Incomplete CDR3 DNA: TGCGCCAGCAGTCACCCCGCGGGGGCGGGAGTGTACGAG. Its translation is CASSHPAGAGVYE. The complete CDR3 protein is CASSHPAGAGVYEQYF.

Of note for this clone: The CDR3 extends 3 residues past the end of the read, so its final part is completed from the germline J gene. The genes are TRBV2 and TRBJ1-1; tentative D call: TRBD1 (5 bases). Per the germline V gene, CDR1 is SNHLY and CDR2 is FYNNEI. The CDR3 contains 15 residues. Trimming pared 2 bases from V and 1 base from J, leaving 11 bases between. CDR3 protein: CASSELTGKNTEAFF. The covered CDR3 bases are TGTGCCAGCAGTGAATTAACAGGAAAGAACACTGAA.

On this clone itself: The read gets to within 3 residues of the CDR3 end, and the germline J gene fills in the rest. J is TRBJ2-7 and V is TRBV7-9; D call uncertain. Germline CDR1 SEHNR, CDR2 FQNEAQ (reference sequence). V was pared by 4 bases and J by 4 bases, with 11 bases between. The CDR3 covers 13 residues. The sequenced CDR3 bases are TGTGCCAGCAGCTCCTCAAATAGATACGAG. This sequence encodes CASSSSNRYE. The complete CDR3 reads CASSSSNRYEQYF.

About this clone itself: With the read ending 3 residues before the CDR3 end, the germline J gene is used to fill in that end. The chain couples TRBV18 to TRBJ1-2; D uncertain. V lost 3 bases and J lost 6, with 14 bases in between. Per the germline V gene, CDR1 is KGHSH and CDR2 is LQKENI. This CDR3 is 14 amino acids long. The CDR3 loop is CASSPEARTDGYTF. The sequenced CDR3 bases are TGTGCCAGCTCACCCGAGGCCCGTACCGATGGC.